The TCR beta chain described here comes from a study of CD8+CD57+ T cells in acquired aplastic anemia. The count of this clonotype is one. Genomic DNA templated the TCR beta VDJ and CDR3 profiling. MiXCR was run by TCRdb on the reads, yielding one entry per CDR3 protein. There are about 54,000 distinct CDR3 sequences in the sample; around 50% occur only once, and about 16% lies in the top ten. Germline CDR1 is SGHTA and CDR2 is FQGNSA. This CDR3 spans 13 amino acids. The V end lost 3 bases, the J end lost 3 bases, and 9 bases lay between the germline ends. By flow cytometry, patients selected for sequencing had shown an expansion of CD8+CD57+ cells.

The sequenced sample was sorted CD4+, CD8+, or CD8+CD57+ T cells (not recorded which) from PBMCs. This sequence was found in a human donor with aplastic anemia. The chain links TRBV7-2 to TRBJ2-7, with a weak D call TRBD1 (6 bases). CDR3 nucleotides: TGTGCCAGCAGCTTGGACAGTTTCTACGAGCAGTACTTC. Translation: CASSLDSFYEQYF.